Detailed here is one T cell receptor beta chain. This CDR3 region has 16 residues. V gave up 0 bases and J gave up 0 bases, with 9 bases separating them. CDR1 is SGHKS, CDR2 YYEKEE, per germline (reference sequence). This record comes from a study of blood T cell repertoires in COVID-19. Sequencing used immunoSEQ multiplex PCR; TCRdb keeps in-frame clones, though not all of them. The profile shows about 410,000 clones, roughly 89% of them singletons. What was sequenced was PBMCs or T cells enriched from blood (not recorded which). This TCR was recovered from a woman aged 25 to 39 who had recovered from COVID-19. The chain is built from TRBV5-5 and TRBJ2-2, with D perhaps matching TRBD2 (6 bases). The chain's CDR3 is CASSLVWGANTGELFF. CDR3 bases: TGTGCCAGCAGCTTGGTATGGGGGGCGAACACCGGGGAGCTGTTTTTT.